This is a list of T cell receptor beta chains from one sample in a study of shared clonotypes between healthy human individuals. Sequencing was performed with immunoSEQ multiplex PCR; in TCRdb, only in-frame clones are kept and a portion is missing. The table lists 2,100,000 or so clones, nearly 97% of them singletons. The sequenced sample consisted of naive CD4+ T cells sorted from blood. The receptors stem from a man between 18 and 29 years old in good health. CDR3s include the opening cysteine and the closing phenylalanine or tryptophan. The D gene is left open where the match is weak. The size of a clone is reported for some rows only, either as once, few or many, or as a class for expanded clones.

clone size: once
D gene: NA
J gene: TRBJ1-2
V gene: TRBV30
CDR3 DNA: TGTGCCTGGAGTGTGATGGGGGGGAACTCGTATGGCTACACCTTC
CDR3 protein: CAWSVMGGNSYGYTF

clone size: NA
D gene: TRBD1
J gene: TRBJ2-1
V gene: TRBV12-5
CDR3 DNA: TGTGCTAGTGGTCCGGGACAGGGGGACTACAATGAGCAGTTCTTC
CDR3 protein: CASGPGQGDYNEQFF

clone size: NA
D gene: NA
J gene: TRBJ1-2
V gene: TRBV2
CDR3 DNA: TGTGCCAGTGGTCTGATGGAGAGCTATGGCTACACCTTC
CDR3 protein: CASGLMESYGYTF

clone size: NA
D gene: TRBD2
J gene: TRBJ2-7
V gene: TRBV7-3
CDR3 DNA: TGTGCCAGCTCGCTAGCGGGGGGGCCGTACGAGCAGTACTTC
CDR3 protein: CASSLAGGPYEQYF

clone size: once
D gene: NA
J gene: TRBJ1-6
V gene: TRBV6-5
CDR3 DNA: TGTGCCAGCAGTTACGGAGTAAATAATTCACCCCTCCACTTT
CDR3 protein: CASSYGVNNSPLHF

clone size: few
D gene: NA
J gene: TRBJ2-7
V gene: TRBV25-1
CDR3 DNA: TGTGCCAGCTCCAGAACCTACGAGCAGTACTTC
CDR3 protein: CASSRTYEQYF

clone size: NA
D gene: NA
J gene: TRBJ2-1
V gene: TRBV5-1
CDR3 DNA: TGCGCCAGCAGCTTGGACACCATACAGGATTACAATGAGCAGTTCTTC
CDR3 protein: CASSLDTIQDYNEQFF

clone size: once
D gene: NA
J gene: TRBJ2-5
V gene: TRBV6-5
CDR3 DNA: TGTGCCAGCAACCAACGGGCGGGGCAAGAGACCCAGTACTTC
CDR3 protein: CASNQRAGQETQYF

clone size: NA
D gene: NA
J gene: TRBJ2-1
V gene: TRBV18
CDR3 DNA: TGTGCCAGCTCACGAAGTAGACAGCAGACCTACAATGAGCAGTTCTTC
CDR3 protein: CASSRSRQQTYNEQFF

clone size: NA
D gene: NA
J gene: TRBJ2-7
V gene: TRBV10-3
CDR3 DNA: TGTGCCATCGGAACCGACGGTGGCGAGCAGTACTTC
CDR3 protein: CAIGTDGGEQYF

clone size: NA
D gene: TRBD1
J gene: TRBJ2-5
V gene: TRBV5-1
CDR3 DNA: TGCGCCAGCAGCAATTACAGGGGTGAGACCCAGTACTTC
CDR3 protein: CASSNYRGETQYF

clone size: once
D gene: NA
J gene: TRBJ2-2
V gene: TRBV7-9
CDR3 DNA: TGTGCCAGCAGCTTAGTGCTAGCCGGCGGGGAGCTGTTTTTT
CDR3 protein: CASSLVLAGGELFF

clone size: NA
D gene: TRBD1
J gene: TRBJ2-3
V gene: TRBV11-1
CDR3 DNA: TGTGCCAGCAGCTTAGGGACAGGGCGCACGCAGTATTTT
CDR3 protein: CASSLGTGRTQYF

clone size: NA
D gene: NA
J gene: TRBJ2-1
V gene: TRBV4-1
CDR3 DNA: TGCGCCAGCAGCCAGCTCCGGACTCGCTACAATGAGCAGTTCTTC
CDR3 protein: CASSQLRTRYNEQFF

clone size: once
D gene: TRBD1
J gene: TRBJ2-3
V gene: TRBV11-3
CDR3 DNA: TGTGCCAGCAGCTTATTAGGGGGCGAAACGCAGTATTTT
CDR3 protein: CASSLLGGETQYF

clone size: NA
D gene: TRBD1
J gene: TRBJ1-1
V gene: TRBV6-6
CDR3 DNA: TGTGCCAGCAGTGTTACAGGGGGGAACACTGAAGCTTTCTTT
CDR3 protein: CASSVTGGNTEAFF

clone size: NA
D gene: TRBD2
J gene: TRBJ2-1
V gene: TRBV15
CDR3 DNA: TGTGCCACCAGCAGAGATGAGCGGGGGATTGAGCAGTTCTTC
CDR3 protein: CATSRDERGIEQFF

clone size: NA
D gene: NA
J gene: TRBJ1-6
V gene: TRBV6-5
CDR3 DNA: TGTGCCAGCAGTTTAGGACGGATTAATTCACCCCTCCACTTT
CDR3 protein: CASSLGRINSPLHF

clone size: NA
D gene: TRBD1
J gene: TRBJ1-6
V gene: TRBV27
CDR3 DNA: TGTGCCAGCAGTTCGACGGACAGGGTCGGTTCACCCCTCCACTTT
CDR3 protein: CASSSTDRVGSPLHF

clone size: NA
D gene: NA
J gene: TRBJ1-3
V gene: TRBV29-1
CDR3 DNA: TGCAGCGTCGTCGCGGGGGGGAATGGAAACACCATATATTTT
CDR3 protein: CSVVAGGNGNTIYF

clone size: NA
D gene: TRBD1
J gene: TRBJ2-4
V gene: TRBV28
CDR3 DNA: TGTGCCAGCAGTCCACAGGGGGCCAAAAACATTCAGTACTTC
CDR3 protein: CASSPQGAKNIQYF

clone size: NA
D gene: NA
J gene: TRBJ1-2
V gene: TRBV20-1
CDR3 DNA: TGCAGTGCCCCACGACGGGATGGCTACACCTTC
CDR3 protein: CSAPRRDGYTF

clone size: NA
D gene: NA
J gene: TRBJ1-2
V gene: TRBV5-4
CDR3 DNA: TGTGCCAGCAGCTCTTCCAACTATGGCTACACCTTC
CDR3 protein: CASSSSNYGYTF

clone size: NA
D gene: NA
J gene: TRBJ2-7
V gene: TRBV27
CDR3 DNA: TGTGCCAGCAGTCGTGACCGCCTCGGCCACGAGCAGTACTTC
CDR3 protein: CASSRDRLGHEQYF

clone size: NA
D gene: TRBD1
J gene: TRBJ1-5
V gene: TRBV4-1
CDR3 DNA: TGCGCCAGCAGCCAAGGGGACAGGGCCTATCAGCCCCAGCATTTT
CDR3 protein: CASSQGDRAYQPQHF

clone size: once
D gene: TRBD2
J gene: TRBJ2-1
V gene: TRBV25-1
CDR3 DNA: TGTGCCAGCAGCCTCCGCAGGGACTATGGCAATGAGCAGTTCTTC
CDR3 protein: CASSLRRDYGNEQFF

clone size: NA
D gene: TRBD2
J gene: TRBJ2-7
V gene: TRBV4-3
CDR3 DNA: TGCGCCAGCAGCCAAACCCGGGGGGACGCCTACGAGCAGTACTTC
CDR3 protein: CASSQTRGDAYEQYF